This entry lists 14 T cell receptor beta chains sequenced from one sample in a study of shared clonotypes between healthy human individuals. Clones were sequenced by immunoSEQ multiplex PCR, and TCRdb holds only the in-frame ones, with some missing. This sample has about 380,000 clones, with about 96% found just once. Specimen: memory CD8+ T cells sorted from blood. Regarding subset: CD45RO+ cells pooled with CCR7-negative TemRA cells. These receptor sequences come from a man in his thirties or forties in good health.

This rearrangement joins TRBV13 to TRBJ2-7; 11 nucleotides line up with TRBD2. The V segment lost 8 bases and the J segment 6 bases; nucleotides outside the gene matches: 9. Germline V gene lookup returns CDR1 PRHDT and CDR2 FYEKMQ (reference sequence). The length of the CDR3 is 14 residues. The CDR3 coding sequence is TGTGCCAGCCAACGACTAGCGGGATTTAGCGAGCAGTACTTC. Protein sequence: CASQRLAGFSEQYF. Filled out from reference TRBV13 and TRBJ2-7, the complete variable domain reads AAGVIQSPRHLIKEKRETATLKCYPIPRHDTVYWYQQGPGQDPQFLISFYEKMQSDKGSIPDRFSAQQFSDYHSELNMSSLELGDSALYFCASQRLAGFSEQYFGPGTRLTVT.

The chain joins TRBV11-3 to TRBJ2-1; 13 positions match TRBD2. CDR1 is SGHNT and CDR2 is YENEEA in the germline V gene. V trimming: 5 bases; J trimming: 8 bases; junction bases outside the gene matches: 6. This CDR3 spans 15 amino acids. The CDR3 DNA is TGTGCCAGCAGCCCGGGGACTAGCGGGATAGATGAGCAGTTCTTC. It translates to CASSPGTSGIDEQFF.

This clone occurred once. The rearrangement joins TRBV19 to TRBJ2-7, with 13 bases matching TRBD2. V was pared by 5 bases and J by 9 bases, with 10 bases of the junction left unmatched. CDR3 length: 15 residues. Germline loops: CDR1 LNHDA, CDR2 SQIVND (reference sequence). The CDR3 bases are TGTGCCAGTAGTCTCGGACTAGCGGGGGACCGAGGGCAGTACTTC. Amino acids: CASSLGLAGDRGQYF.

The CDR3 nucleotides read TGCGCCAGCAGCTTTGAAAACACCATATATTTT. As protein: CASSFENTIYF. V usage is TRBV5-1 and J usage is TRBJ1-3; D unclear. The V gene lost 2 bases and the J gene lost 6 bases, with 3 bases spanning the gap. Germline values: CDR1 SGHRS, CDR2 YFSETQ. This CDR3 comprises 11 residues.

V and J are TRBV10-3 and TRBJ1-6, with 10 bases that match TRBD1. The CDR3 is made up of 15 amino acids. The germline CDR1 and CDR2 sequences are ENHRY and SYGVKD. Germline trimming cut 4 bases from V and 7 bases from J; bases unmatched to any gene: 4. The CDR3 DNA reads TGTGCCATCAGTGGGGACAGGGGTTCGAATTCACCCCTCCACTTT. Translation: CAISGDRGSNSPLHF.

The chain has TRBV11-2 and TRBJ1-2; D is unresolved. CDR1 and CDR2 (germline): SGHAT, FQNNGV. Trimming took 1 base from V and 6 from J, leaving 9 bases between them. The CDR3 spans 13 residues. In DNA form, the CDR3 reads TGTGCCAGCAGCTTAGTCCCAAAAGATGGCTACACCTTC. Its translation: CASSLVPKDGYTF.

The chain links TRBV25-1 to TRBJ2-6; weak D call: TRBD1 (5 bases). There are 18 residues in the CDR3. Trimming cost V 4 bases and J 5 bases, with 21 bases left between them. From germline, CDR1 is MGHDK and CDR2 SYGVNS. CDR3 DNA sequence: TGTGCCAGCAGTGGTAACATAACTGGACAAAGTCGGGCCAACGTCCTGACTTTC. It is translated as CASSGNITGQSRANVLTF.

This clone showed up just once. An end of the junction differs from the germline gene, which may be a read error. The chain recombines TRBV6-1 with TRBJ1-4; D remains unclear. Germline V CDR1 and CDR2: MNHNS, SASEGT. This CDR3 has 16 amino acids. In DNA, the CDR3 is TGTGCCAGCAGCGAAGGACCAAGACGGATTAATGAAAAACTGTTTTTT. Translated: CASSEGPRRINEKLFF.

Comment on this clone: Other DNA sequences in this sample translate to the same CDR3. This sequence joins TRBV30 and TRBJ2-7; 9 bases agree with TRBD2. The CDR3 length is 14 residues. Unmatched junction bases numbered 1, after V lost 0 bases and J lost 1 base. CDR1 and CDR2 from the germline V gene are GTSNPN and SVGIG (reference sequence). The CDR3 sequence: CAWSVTSGSYEQYF. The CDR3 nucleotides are TGTGCCTGGAGTGTGACTAGCGGTTCCTACGAGCAGTACTTC.

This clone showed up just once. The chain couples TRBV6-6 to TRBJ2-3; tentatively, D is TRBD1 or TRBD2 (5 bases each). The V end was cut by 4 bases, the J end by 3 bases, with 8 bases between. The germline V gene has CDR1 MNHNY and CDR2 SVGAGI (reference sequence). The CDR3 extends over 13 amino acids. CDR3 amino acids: CASSLRGTDTQYF. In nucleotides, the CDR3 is TGTGCCAGCAGTTTGAGGGGTACAGATACGCAGTATTTT.

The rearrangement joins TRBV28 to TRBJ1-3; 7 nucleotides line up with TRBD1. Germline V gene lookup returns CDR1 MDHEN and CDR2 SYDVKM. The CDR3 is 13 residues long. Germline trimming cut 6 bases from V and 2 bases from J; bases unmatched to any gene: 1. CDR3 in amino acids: CASRGQPGNTIYF. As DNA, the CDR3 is TGTGCCAGCAGGGGACAGCCTGGAAACACCATATATTTT.

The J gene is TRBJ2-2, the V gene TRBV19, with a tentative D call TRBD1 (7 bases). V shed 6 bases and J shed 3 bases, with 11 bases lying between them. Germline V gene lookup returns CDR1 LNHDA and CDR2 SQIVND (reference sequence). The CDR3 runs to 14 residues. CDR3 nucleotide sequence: TGTGCCAGTAGCAGGGGGGTGGACACCGGGGAGCTGTTTTTT. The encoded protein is CASSRGVDTGELFF.

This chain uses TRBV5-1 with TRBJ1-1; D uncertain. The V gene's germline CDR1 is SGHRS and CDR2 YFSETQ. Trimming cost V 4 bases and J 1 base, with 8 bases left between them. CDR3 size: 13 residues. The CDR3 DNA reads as TGCGCCAGCAGCGCCCAGAGGAACACTGAAGCTTTCTTT. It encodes CASSAQRNTEAFF.

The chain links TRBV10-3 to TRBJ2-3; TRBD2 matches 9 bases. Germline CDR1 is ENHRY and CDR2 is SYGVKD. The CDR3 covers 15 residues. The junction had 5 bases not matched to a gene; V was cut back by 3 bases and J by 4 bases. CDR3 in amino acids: CAISDGGRAADTQYF. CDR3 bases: TGTGCCATCAGTGACGGCGGGAGGGCGGCAGATACGCAGTATTTT.